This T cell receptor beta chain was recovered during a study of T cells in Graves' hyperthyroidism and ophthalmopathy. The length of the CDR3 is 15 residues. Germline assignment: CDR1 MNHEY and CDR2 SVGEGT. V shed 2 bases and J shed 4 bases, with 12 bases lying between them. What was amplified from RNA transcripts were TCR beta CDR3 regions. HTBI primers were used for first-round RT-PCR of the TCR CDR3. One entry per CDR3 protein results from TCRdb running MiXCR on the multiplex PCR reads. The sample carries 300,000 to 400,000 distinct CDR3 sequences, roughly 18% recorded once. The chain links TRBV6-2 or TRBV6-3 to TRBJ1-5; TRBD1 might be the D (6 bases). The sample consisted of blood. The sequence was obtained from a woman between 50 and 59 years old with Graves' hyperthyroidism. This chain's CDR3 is CASSYVRGTNQPQHF. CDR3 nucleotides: TGTGCCAGCAGTTACGTCAGGGGAACGAATCAGCCCCAGCATTTT.